The source of this T cell receptor beta chain is a study of blood T cell repertoires in COVID-19. Study-level information: Acute and convalescent COVID-19 specimens originated in the United States, Italy and Spain.

Germline V lookup: CDR1 SGDLS, CDR2 YYNGEE. The CDR3 length is 16 residues. The ends lost 2 bases at V and 5 bases at J; junction bases unmatched: 4. Measured with immunoSEQ multiplex PCR; TCRdb has only the in-frame clones, and not every one. This sample has 200,000 to 300,000 clones, with 75% to 90% found just once. Grouping used clinical history reported by participants in a survey and questionnaire. The chain has TRBV9 and TRBJ2-1, with 13 bases aligning to TRBD2. This TCR came from a woman in her thirties or forties with acute COVID-19. Sequencing was carried out using PBMCs or T cells enriched from blood (not recorded which). Here the CDR3 DNA reads TGTGCCAGCAGCGTCGGACTAGCGGGAGCGGACAATGAGCAGTTCTTC. Translation gives CASSVGLAGADNEQFF.